A selection of T cell receptor beta chains follows, all from one sample in a study of response to subunit inactivated influenza vaccine. MiXCR, run by TCRdb on the RT-PCR reads, gives a single entry per CDR3 protein. The sample lists over 800,000 distinct CDR3 sequences, around 20% occurring once. This specimen consisted of PBMCs from blood, obtained more than 4 days after vaccination. Source of these receptors: a man aged 45 to 65 who received an inactivated influenza vaccine. Each CDR3 is given with its conserved first and last residue. D genes are given only for firm matches. The size field is filled for only some rows; it gives once, few, many or a size class.

NA | TRBJ2-1 | TRBV12-3/TRBV12-4 | NA | TGTGCCAGCAGTTTGCGGGCCAGGCGGAATGAGCAGTTCTTC | CASSLRARRNEQFF
NA | TRBJ2-7 | TRBV7-9 | NA | TGTGCCAGCAGCCCGAATGGGGCAGGTGGGTCCTACGAGCAGTACTTC | CASSPNGAGGSYEQYF
NA | TRBJ2-5 | TRBV11-2 | NA | TGTGCCAGCAGCTTATCGACAGGACCGGAGACCCAGTACTTC | CASSLSTGPETQYF
NA | TRBJ2-5 | TRBV2 | NA | TGTGCCAGCAGTGAAGCGCTTGCGGGACCACCGGAGACCCAGTACTTC | CASSEALAGPPETQYF
few | TRBJ2-3 | TRBV6-6 | NA | TGTGCCAGCAGTCCCCACGGGGAGCCGGGCACGCATTTT | CASSPHGEPGTHF
few | TRBJ2-2 | TRBV7-2 | NA | TGTGCCACCGCCCTTCTAGACACCGGGGAGCTGTTTTTT | CATALLDTGELFF
few | TRBJ2-5 | TRBV5-1 | NA | TGCGCCAGCAGCTTGAAGCCAGAGACCCAAGAGACCCAGTACTTC | CASSLKPETQETQYF
NA | TRBJ1-2 | TRBV15 | NA | TGTGCCACCAGCATTGGCGGAGCCTATGGCTACACCTTC | CATSIGGAYGYTF
NA | TRBJ2-5 | TRBV6-2/TRBV6-3 | TRBD2 | TGTGCCACCGAACCACTAGCGACCCAAGAGACCCAGTACTTC | CATEPLATQETQYF
few | TRBJ1-2 | TRBV29-1 | TRBD1 | TGCAGCGTCGGACAGGGATATGGCTACACCTTC | CSVGQGYGYTF
few | TRBJ2-7 | TRBV5-1 | NA | TGCGCCAGCACACCCCCGGGACGGTCGAATCTCGAGCAGTACTTC | CASTPPGRSNLEQYF
few | TRBJ1-4 | TRBV6-5 | TRBD1 | TGTGCCAGCAGTTCCTCGGGACAGGTGTACAAACTGTTTTTT | CASSSSGQVYKLFF
many | TRBJ2-7 | TRBV6-1 | NA | TGTGCCAGCAGCCCGGGGGATGGGACTGGCGAGCAGTACTTC | CASSPGDGTGEQYF
few | TRBJ2-7 | TRBV7-6 | NA | TGTGCCAGCAGCTTGGGGGCACCAACCTACGAGCAGTACTTC | CASSLGAPTYEQYF
few | TRBJ1-1 | TRBV20-1 | NA | TGCAGTGCTAGCCCGGCAGGGTTGGACACTGAAGCTTTCTTT | CSASPAGLDTEAFF
few | TRBJ1-2 | TRBV5-1 | TRBD1 | TGCGCCAGCAGCACGGGACAGGAATATGGCTACACCTTC | CASSTGQEYGYTF
many | TRBJ2-7 | TRBV2 | TRBD1 | TGTGCCAGCATCGTCGACAGGGCGAGCTCCTACGAGCAGTACTTC | CASIVDRASSYEQYF
NA | TRBJ1-2 | TRBV29-1 | NA | TGCAGCGTTGGGGGGGGATTGGACTATGGCTACACCTTC | CSVGGGLDYGYTF